These 27 T cell receptor beta chains were all obtained from the same sample, sequenced in a study of blood T cell repertoires in COVID-19. The method was immunoSEQ multiplex PCR; TCRdb's version includes in-frame clones alone and lacks a portion of them. Counted here are more than 55,000 clones, over 80% occurring once; the ten biggest clones make up approximately 8%. The sequenced sample was peripheral blood. The receptors were sampled from a human donor with active COVID-19. The donor label of this sample is uncertain.

The V gene is TRBV18, the J gene TRBJ2-2, with unresolved D. Germline assignment: CDR1 KGHSH and CDR2 LQKENI. The V end lost 6 bases, the J end lost 5 bases, and 7 bases lay between the germline ends. The length of the CDR3 is 12 residues. CDR3 sequence: CASSQETGELFF. The CDR3 DNA is TGTGCCAGCTCTCAAGAGACCGGGGAGCTGTTTTTT.

The chain uses TRBV7-9 and TRBJ1-4, with D possibly matching TRBD1 (6 bases). Germline CDR1 reads SEHNR; CDR2 reads FQNEAQ (reference sequence). The CDR3 extends over 14 amino acids. V shed 6 bases and J shed 0 bases, with 8 bases lying between them. The CDR3 nucleotides are TGTGCCAGCAGGGGGGCTGCAACTAATGAAAAACTGTTTTTT. Translation gives CASRGAATNEKLFF.

The rearrangement uses TRBV6-5 and TRBJ2-2; weak D call: TRBD1 (6 bases). V was clipped by 2 bases and J by 4 bases, with 11 bases between them. Germline CDR1 reads MNHEY; CDR2 reads SVGAGI. The length of the CDR3 is 15 residues. Written as DNA, the CDR3 is TGTGCCAGCAGTTACGGGCAGGGGCCCACCGGGGAGCTGTTTTTT. Its protein product is CASSYGQGPTGELFF.

The chain combines TRBV28 with TRBJ1-5; D is possibly TRBD1 (6 bases). In germline, CDR1 is MDHEN, CDR2 SYDVKM. Trimming took 2 bases from V and 1 from J, leaving 18 bases between them. The CDR3 runs 18 residues. CDR3 region: CASSLMRGQMWSNQPQHF. CDR3 in DNA: TGTGCCAGCAGTTTAATGAGGGGACAAATGTGGAGCAATCAGCCCCAGCATTTT.

The chain employs TRBV4-2 and TRBJ2-3; D gene ambiguous. Germline lookup yields CDR1 LGHNA and CDR2 YNFKEQ. The V gene lost 4 bases and the J gene lost 2 bases, with 7 bases spanning the gap. This CDR3 contains 13 residues. The CDR3 DNA reads as TGTGCCAGCAGCCCGCGCCCCACAGATACGCAGTATTTT. The encoded protein is CASSPRPTDTQYF.

This sequence joins TRBV6-6 and TRBJ2-2; a possible D gene is TRBD1 (6 bases). The CDR3 has 15 amino acids. Trimming took 4 bases from V and 0 from J, leaving 9 bases between them. Germline values: CDR1 MNHNY, CDR2 SVGAGI (reference sequence). CDR3 region: CASSWTAANTGELFF. CDR3 in DNA: TGTGCCAGCAGTTGGACAGCCGCGAACACCGGGGAGCTGTTTTTT.

V gene TRBV7-2 combines with J gene TRBJ2-3, with 10 bases that match TRBD2. This CDR3 has 17 residues. Germline V gene data show CDR1 as SGHTA and CDR2 as FQGNSA. V shed 0 bases and J 4 bases; nucleotides not matched to a gene: 7. CDR3 in amino acids: CASSLASSGSGADTQYF. CDR3 sequence (DNA): TGTGCCAGCAGCTTAGCTTCTAGCGGGAGTGGGGCAGATACGCAGTATTTT. The variable domain in full, with the rest retrieved from reference TRBV7-2 and TRBJ2-3, is GAGVSQSPSNKVTEKGKDVELRCDPISGHTALYWYRQSLGQGLEFLIYFQGNSAPDKSGLPSDRFSAERTGGSVSTLTIQRTQQEDSAVYLCASSLASSGSGADTQYFGPGTRLTVL.

This chain uses TRBV5-6 with TRBJ2-5; 8 bases match TRBD2. Unmatched junction bases numbered 9, after V lost 6 bases and J lost 2 bases. Germline V gene sequence: CDR1 SGHDT, CDR2 YYEEEE. The CDR3 sequence is 15 residues long. This CDR3 reads CASTPGGKLQETQYF. The CDR3, as DNA: TGTGCCAGCACCCCGGGGGGGAAATTACAAGAGACCCAGTACTTC.

This clone appeared a single time. The chain is built from TRBV28 and TRBJ2-7; weak D call: TRBD1 (5 bases). V gave up 3 bases and J gave up 5 bases, with 11 bases separating them. The CDR3 is made up of 13 amino acids. Per the germline V gene, CDR1 is MDHEN and CDR2 is SYDVKM. The CDR3 nucleotides read TGTGCCAGCAGTTTCGCCAAAGGGGACGAGCAGTACTTC. Translation gives CASSFAKGDEQYF.

The chain combines TRBV7-9 with TRBJ2-1; 11 bases agree with TRBD2. V dropped 5 bases and J dropped 2; count of bases not matched to a gene: 14. This CDR3 spans 19 amino acids. In germline, CDR1 is SEHNR, CDR2 FQNEAQ (reference sequence). CDR3 residues: CASSPRTSGFLGTYNEQFF. The CDR3 coding sequence is TGTGCCAGCAGCCCTCGGACTAGCGGGTTTCTCGGCACCTACAATGAGCAGTTCTTC. The full variable domain, with the rest looked up from reference TRBV7-9 and TRBJ2-1, is DTGVSQNPRHKITKRGQNVTFRCDPISEHNRLYWYRQTLGQGPEFLTYFQNEAQLEKSRLLSDRFSAERPKGSFSTLEIQRTEQGDSAMYLCASSPRTSGFLGTYNEQFFGPGTRLTVL.

This clone showed up just a few times. This chain links TRBV5-1 with TRBJ1-2; 7 positions agree with TRBD1. J was trimmed by 2 bases and V by 0 bases; bases with no gene match: 4. Germline CDR1 is SGHRS and CDR2 is YFSETQ. CDR3 size: 15 residues. The DNA for the CDR3 is TGCGCCAGCAGCTTGGCGCGGACAGGCAACTATGGCTACACCTTC. Translated: CASSLARTGNYGYTF.

This clone was seen a single time. This chain connects TRBV10-3 to TRBJ1-2; 8 bases are a match to TRBD1. CDR3 length: 14 residues. V shed 7 bases, J shed 3 bases, and the junction held 7 bases outside the gene matches. Germline lookup yields CDR1 ENHRY and CDR2 SYGVKD. Here the CDR3 DNA reads TGTGCCATCATCGGACAGGGTGCTGACTATGGCTACACCTTC. As protein: CAIIGQGADYGYTF.

This clone was seen a single time. The CDR3 reads CASSLEGPISEQYF. The CDR3 DNA is TGCGCCAGCAGCTTGGAGGGGCCCATTTCCGAGCAGTACTTC. The chain couples TRBV5-1 to TRBJ2-7; TRBD1 might be the D (5 bases). The CDR3 is made up of 14 amino acids. The V gene lost 0 bases and the J gene lost 6 bases, with 13 bases spanning the gap. Germline CDR1 and CDR2: SGHRS and YFSETQ.

The genes are TRBV19 and TRBJ2-2, with 14 bases that match TRBD2. The ends lost 10 bases at V and 5 bases at J; junction bases unmatched: 9. Per germline, CDR1 LNHDA and CDR2 SQIVND (reference sequence). The CDR3 is made up of 16 amino acids. This chain's CDR3 is CATKVGTSGSTGELFF. CDR3 sequence (DNA): TGTGCCACTAAGGTGGGGACTAGCGGGAGTACCGGGGAGCTGTTTTTT. Filled out from reference TRBV19 and TRBJ2-2, the complete variable domain reads DGGITQSPKYLFRKEGQNVTLSCEQNLNHDAMYWYRQDPGQGLRLIYYSQIVNDFQKGDIAEGYSVSREKKESFPLTVTSAQKNPTAFYLCATKVGTSGSTGELFFGEGSRLTVL.

The CDR3 DNA is TGTGCCAGTAGTGGAGGTGCGGCAATTAATTCACCCCTCCACTTT. This translates into CASSGGAAINSPLHF. The chain links TRBV19 to TRBJ1-6, with D hard to call. Trimming removed 5 bases at V and 6 bases at J, with 14 bases between. The CDR3 extends over 15 amino acids. The germline V gene has CDR1 LNHDA and CDR2 SQIVND (reference sequence). The full variable domain, its missing parts supplied by reference TRBV19 and TRBJ1-6, is DGGITQSPKYLFRKEGQNVTLSCEQNLNHDAMYWYRQDPGQGLRLIYYSQIVNDFQKGDIAEGYSVSREKKESFPLTVTSAQKNPTAFYLCASSGGAAINSPLHFGNGTRLTVT.

The V and J genes are TRBV28 and TRBJ2-2; TRBD1 matches at 7 bases. CDR3 length: 18 residues. From germline, CDR1 is MDHEN and CDR2 SYDVKM. Trimming took 3 bases from V and 4 from J; bases not matched to a gene: 14. The CDR3, as DNA: TGTGCCAGCAGTTTGATCCGTGCAGGGGGTCTTCCCACCGGGGAGCTGTTTTTT. This codes for CASSLIRAGGLPTGELFF. The full variable domain, completed using reference TRBV28 and TRBJ2-2, is DVKVTQSSRYLVKRTGEKVFLECVQDMDHENMFWYRQDPGLGLRLIYFSYDVKMKEKGDIPEGYSVSREKKERFSLILESASTNQTSMYLCASSLIRAGGLPTGELFFGEGSRLTVL.

This clone was seen only once. The V call is TRBV6-6, the J call TRBJ1-4; D is uncertain. The germline V gene has CDR1 MNHNY and CDR2 SVGAGI (reference sequence). V was clipped by 7 bases and J by 10 bases, with 13 bases between them. This CDR3 contains 12 residues. CDR3 coding DNA: TGTGCCAGCACCGCGAGGTTCGGAAAACTGTTTTTT. Translated, it gives CASTARFGKLFF.

This sequence joins TRBV12-3 or TRBV12-4 and TRBJ2-3; no firm D call. This CDR3 has 12 residues. V lost 4 bases, J lost 2 bases, and 4 bases lay in between. The CDR3, as DNA: TGTGCCAGCAGTTCCTACACAGATACGCAGTATTTT. This encodes CASSSYTDTQYF.

This clone appeared a single time. The J gene is TRBJ2-1, the V gene TRBV24-1, with a tentative D call TRBD2 (7 bases). Germline V CDR1 and CDR2: KGHDR, SFDVKD. Trimming stripped 9 bases from V and 3 bases from J, with 14 bases between. This CDR3 is built from 14 residues. This chain's CDR3 is CATGGGGLYNEQFF. CDR3 DNA sequence: TGTGCCACCGGGGGCGGGGGCCTCTACAATGAGCAGTTCTTC.

V is TRBV19 and J is TRBJ2-7; the D gene is possibly TRBD1 (8 bases). Germline-derived CDR1 and CDR2 are LNHDA and SQIVND (reference sequence). The CDR3 length is 11 residues. V dropped 10 bases and J dropped 7 bases, with 14 bases sitting between them. The CDR3 region is CATQGGGEQYF. The DNA for the CDR3 is TGTGCCACACAGGGGGGAGGGGAGCAGTACTTC.

The V call is TRBV25-1, the J call TRBJ2-5; weak D call: TRBD2 (6 bases). Trimming removed 3 bases at V and 1 base at J, with 6 bases between. The CDR3 is made up of 13 amino acids. In germline, CDR1 is MGHDK, CDR2 SYGVNS. The CDR3 DNA follows: TGTGCCAGCAGTGAGGGGGGCCAAGAGACCCAGTACTTC. It encodes CASSEGGQETQYF.

The chain joins TRBV5-6 to TRBJ2-3; 8 positions match TRBD2. The V gene's germline CDR1 is SGHDT and CDR2 YYEEEE. V gave up 2 bases and J gave up 3 bases; unmatched junction bases: 11. This CDR3 has 17 amino acids. The CDR3 bases are TGTGCCAGCAGCTTACCTCGGGGCCCGGGGGGGACAGATACGCAGTATTTT. This codes for CASSLPRGPGGTDTQYF.

The chain recombines TRBV7-3 with TRBJ2-2; 8 bases align to TRBD2. The CDR3 spans 16 residues. The V segment lost 1 base and the J segment 4 bases; nucleotides outside the gene matches: 5. Germline V gives CDR1 SGHTA, CDR2 FQGTGA. In nucleotides, the CDR3 is TGTGCCAGCAGCTTAAACGGGGGGGCGAGCACCGGGGAGCTGTTTTTT. Protein sequence: CASSLNGGASTGELFF. Using reference TRBV7-3 and TRBJ2-2 for the parts outside the CDR3, the full variable domain is GAGVSQTPSNKVTEKGKYVELRCDPISGHTALYWYRQSLGQGPEFLIYFQGTGAADDSGLPNDRFFAVRPEGSVSTLKIQRTERGDSAVYLCASSLNGGASTGELFFGEGSRLTVL.

This sequence joins TRBV27 and TRBJ2-7; 12 nucleotides match TRBD1. The CDR3 sequence is 15 residues long. Trimming cost V 2 bases and J 4 bases; bases outside gene matches: 3. Germline CDR1 is MNHEY and CDR2 is SMNVEV (reference sequence). The CDR3 DNA is TGTGCCAGCAGTTTAACGGGACAGGGGGCTTACGAGCAGTACTTC. It specifies CASSLTGQGAYEQYF.

This chain joins TRBV19 and TRBJ1-1, with a possible D match to TRBD1 (6 bases). V dropped 6 bases and J dropped 1 base, with 15 bases sitting between them. CDR3 size: 15 residues. Per the germline V gene, CDR1 is LNHDA and CDR2 is SQIVND (reference sequence). The DNA of the CDR3 is TGTGCCAGTAGGGCTACTGGACAGCCGAACACTGAAGCTTTCTTT. Translating it yields CASRATGQPNTEAFF. Full variable domain (missing parts from reference TRBV19 and TRBJ1-1): DGGITQSPKYLFRKEGQNVTLSCEQNLNHDAMYWYRQDPGQGLRLIYYSQIVNDFQKGDIAEGYSVSREKKESFPLTVTSAQKNPTAFYLCASRATGQPNTEAFFGQGTRLTVV.

This clone was found once. J is TRBJ2-1 and V is TRBV5-1; no firm D call. This CDR3 region has 13 residues. Germline V gene sequence: CDR1 SGHRS, CDR2 YFSETQ. The V gene lost 0 bases and the J gene lost 4 bases, with 5 bases spanning the gap. CDR3 sequence (DNA): TGCGCCAGCAGCTTGGACTATTACAATGAGCAGTTCTTC. This sequence encodes CASSLDYYNEQFF.

J is TRBJ1-5 and V is TRBV6-2 or TRBV6-3; D call uncertain. Germline V lookup: CDR1 MNHEY, CDR2 SVGEGT. V lost 2 bases to trimming and J lost 6 bases, with 11 bases between them. CDR3 length equals 14 residues. The CDR3 DNA is TGTGCCAGCAGTTACGTGAGGGCCCTTCAGCCCCAGCATTTT. The encoded protein is CASSYVRALQPQHF.